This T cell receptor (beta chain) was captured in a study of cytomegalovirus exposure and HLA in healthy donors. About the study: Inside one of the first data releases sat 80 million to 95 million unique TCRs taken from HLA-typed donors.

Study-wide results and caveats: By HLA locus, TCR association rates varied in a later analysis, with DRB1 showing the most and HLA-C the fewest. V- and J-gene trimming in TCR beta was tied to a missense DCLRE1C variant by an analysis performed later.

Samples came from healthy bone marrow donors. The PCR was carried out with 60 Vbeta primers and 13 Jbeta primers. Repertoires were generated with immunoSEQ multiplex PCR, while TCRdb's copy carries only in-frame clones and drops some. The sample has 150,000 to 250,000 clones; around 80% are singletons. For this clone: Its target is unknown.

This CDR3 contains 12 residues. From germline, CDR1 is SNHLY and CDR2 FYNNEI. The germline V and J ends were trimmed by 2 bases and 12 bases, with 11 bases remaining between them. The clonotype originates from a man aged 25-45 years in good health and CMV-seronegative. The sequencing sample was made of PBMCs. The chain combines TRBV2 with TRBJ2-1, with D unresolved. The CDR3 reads CASSENDWRQFF. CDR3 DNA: TGTGCCAGCAGTGAAAATGACTGGAGGCAGTTCTTC.